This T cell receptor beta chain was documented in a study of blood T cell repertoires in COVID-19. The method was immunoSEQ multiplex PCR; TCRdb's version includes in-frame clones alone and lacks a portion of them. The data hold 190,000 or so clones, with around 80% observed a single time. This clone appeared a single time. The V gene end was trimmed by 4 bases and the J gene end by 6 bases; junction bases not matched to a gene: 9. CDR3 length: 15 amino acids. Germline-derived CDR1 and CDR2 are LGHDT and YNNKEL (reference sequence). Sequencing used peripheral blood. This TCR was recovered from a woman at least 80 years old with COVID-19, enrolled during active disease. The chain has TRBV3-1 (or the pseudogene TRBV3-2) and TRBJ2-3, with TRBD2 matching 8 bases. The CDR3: CASSPRGGGMDTQYF. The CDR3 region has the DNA TGTGCCAGCAGCCCCCGGGGGGGAGGCATGGATACGCAGTATTTT.